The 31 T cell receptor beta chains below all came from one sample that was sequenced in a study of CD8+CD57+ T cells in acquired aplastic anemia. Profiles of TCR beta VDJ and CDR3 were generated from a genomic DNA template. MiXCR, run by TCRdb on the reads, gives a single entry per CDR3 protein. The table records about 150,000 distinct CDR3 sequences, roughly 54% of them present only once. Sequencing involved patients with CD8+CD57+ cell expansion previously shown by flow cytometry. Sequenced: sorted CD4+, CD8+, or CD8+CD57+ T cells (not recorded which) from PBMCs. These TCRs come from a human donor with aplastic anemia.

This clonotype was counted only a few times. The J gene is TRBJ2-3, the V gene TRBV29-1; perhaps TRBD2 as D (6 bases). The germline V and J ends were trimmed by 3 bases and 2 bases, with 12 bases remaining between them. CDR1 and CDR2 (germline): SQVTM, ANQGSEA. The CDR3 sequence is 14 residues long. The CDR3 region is CSVEGRRDTDTQYF. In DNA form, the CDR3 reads TGCAGCGTTGAGGGGCGGAGGGACACAGATACGCAGTATTTT.

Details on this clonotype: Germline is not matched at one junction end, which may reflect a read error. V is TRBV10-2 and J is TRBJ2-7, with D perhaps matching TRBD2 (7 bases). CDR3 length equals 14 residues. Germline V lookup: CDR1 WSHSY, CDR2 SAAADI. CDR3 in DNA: TGCGCCAGCAGGAGGGGGGGCAGCTCCTGCGAGCAGTACTTC. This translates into CASRRGGSSCEQYF.

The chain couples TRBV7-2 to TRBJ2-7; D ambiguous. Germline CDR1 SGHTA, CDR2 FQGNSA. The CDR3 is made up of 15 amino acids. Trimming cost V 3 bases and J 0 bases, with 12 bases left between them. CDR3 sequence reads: CASSLSPRSSYEQYF. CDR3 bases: TGTGCCAGCAGCTTGTCACCGAGGAGCTCCTACGAGCAGTACTTC.

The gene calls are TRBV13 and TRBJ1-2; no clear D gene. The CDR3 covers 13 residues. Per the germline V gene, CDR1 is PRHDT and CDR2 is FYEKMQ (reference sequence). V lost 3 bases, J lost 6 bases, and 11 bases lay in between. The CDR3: CASSFGGGNGYTF. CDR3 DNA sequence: TGTGCCAGCAGCTTCGGCGGAGGGAATGGCTACACCTTC.

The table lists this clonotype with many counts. This CDR3 is CASSTDRGDGYTF. The CDR3 bases are TGTGCCAGCAGTACGGACAGGGGGGATGGCTACACCTTC. V usage is TRBV6-4 and J usage is TRBJ1-2; 10 bases align to TRBD1. Germline loops: CDR1 MRHNA, CDR2 SNTAGT. V shed 5 bases, J shed 6 bases, and the junction held 3 bases outside the gene matches. This CDR3 region has 13 residues.

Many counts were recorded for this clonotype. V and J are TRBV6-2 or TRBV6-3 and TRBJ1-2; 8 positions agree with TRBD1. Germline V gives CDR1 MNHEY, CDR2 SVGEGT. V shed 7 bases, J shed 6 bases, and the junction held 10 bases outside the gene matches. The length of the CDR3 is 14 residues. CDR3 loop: CASTPQGVLDGYTF. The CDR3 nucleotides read TGTGCCAGCACCCCACAGGGGGTTTTAGATGGCTACACCTTC.

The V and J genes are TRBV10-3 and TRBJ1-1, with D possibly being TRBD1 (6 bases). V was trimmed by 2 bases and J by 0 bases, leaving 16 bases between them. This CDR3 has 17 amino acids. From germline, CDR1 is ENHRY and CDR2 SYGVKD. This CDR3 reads CAISEEGGWAMNTEAFF. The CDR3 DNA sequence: TGTGCCATCAGTGAGGAGGGGGGATGGGCCATGAACACTGAAGCTTTCTTT.

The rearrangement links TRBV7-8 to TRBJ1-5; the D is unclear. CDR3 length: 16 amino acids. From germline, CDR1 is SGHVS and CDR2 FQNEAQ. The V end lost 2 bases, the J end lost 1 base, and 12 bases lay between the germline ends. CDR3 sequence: CASSLIRGPSNQPQHF. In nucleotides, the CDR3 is TGTGCCAGCAGCTTAATTCGAGGGCCGAGCAATCAGCCCCAGCATTTT.

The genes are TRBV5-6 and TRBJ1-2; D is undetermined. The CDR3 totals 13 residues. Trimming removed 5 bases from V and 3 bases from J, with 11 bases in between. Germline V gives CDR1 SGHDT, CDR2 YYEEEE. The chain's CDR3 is CASRWIGDYGYTF. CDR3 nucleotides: TGTGCCAGCAGGTGGATCGGAGACTATGGCTACACCTTC.

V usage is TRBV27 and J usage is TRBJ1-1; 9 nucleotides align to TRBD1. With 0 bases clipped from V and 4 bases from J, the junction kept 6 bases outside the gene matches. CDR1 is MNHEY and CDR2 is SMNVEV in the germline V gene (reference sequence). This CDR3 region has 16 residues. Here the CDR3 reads CASSLSAGQGPTEAFF. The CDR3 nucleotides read TGTGCCAGCAGTTTATCAGCCGGACAGGGGCCCACTGAAGCTTTCTTT.

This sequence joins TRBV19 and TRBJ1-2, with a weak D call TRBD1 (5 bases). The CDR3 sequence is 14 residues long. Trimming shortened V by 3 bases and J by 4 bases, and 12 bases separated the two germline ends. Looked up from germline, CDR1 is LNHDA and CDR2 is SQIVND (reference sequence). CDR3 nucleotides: TGTGCCAGTAGTATCCAGGGTGGGTTCTATGGCTACACCTTC. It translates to CASSIQGGFYGYTF.

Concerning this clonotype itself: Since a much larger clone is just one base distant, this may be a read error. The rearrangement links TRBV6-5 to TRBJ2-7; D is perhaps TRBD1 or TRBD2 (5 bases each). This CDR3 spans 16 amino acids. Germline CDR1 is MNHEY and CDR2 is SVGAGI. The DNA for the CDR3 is TGTGCCAGCAGTTTCTACCCCGGGACGGCCAGCTACGATCAGTACTTC. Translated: CASSFYPGTASYDQYF.

CDR3 protein: CASSPTIGQRTEAFF. In DNA form, the CDR3 reads TGCGCCAGCAGCCCGACGATAGGGCAGCGGACTGAAGCTTTCTTT. The chain is built from TRBV4-1 and TRBJ1-1; D is unresolved. Germline V gene lookup returns CDR1 MGHRA and CDR2 YSYEKL. The CDR3 spans 15 residues. Trimming shortened V by 4 bases and J by 5 bases, and 17 bases separated the two germline ends.

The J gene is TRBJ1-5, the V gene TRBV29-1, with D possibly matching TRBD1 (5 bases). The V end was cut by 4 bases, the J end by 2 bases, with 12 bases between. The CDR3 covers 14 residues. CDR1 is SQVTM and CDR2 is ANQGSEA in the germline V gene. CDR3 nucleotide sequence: TGCAGCGTTGCAATGGGGCTCGGCAATCAGCCCCAGCATTTT. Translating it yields CSVAMGLGNQPQHF.

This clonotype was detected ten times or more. CDR3 in DNA: TGTGCCAGCAGTGCTACGGACAGGGGCGCCAATCAGCCCCAGCATTTT. Protein sequence: CASSATDRGANQPQHF. The chain is built from TRBV12-3 or TRBV12-4 and TRBJ1-5; 9 bases line up with TRBD1. The V gene end was trimmed by 5 bases and the J gene end by 3 bases; junction bases not matched to a gene: 8. CDR3 length: 16 residues.

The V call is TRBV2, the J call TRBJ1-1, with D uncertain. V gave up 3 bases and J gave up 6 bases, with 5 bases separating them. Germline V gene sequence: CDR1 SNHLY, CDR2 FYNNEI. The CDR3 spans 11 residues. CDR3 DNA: TGTGCCAGCAGTGAGGCAGCTGAAGCTTTCTTT. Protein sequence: CASSEAAEAFF.

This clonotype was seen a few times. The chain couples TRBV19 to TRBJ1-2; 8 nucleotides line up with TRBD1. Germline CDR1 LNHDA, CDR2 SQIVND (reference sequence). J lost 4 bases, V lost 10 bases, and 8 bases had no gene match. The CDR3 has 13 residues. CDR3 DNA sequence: TGTGCCACTACGACAGGGGAGGGCTATGGCTACACCTTC. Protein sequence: CATTTGEGYGYTF.

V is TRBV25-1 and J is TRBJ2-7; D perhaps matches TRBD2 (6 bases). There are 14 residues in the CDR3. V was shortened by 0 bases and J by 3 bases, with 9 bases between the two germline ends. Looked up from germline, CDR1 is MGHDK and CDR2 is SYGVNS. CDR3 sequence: CASSEYYGGYEQYF. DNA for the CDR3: TGTGCCAGCAGTGAATATTACGGGGGCTACGAGCAGTACTTC.

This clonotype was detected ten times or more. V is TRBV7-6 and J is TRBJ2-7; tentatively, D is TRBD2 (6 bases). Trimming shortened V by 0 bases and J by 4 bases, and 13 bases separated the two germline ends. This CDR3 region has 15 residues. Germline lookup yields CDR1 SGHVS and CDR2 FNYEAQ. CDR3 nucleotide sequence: TGTGCCAGCAGCTTAGCGGGCGGGGAGCGGTACGAGCAGTACTTC. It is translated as CASSLAGGERYEQYF.

The CDR3: CATPWALVSFYEQYF. As DNA, the CDR3 is TGTGCCACCCCCTGGGCACTAGTTTCTTTCTACGAGCAGTACTTC. This chain connects TRBV24-1 to TRBJ2-7; D perhaps matches TRBD2 (5 bases). The V end lost 9 bases, the J end lost 3 bases, and 20 bases lay between the germline ends. This CDR3 has 15 residues. Germline V gene data show CDR1 as KGHDR and CDR2 as SFDVKD.

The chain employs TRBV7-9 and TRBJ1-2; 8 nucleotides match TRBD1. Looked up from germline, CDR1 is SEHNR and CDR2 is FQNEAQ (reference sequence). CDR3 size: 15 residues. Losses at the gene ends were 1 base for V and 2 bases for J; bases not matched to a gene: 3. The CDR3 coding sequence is TGTGCCAGCAGCTTAGGGACAGGGAAGAACTATGGCTACACCTTC. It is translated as CASSLGTGKNYGYTF.

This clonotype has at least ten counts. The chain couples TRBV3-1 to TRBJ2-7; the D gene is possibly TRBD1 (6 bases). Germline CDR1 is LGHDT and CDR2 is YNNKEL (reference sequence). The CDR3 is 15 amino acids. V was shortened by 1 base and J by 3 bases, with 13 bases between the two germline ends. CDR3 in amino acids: CASSQGQVLGYEQYF. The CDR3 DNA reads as TGTGCCAGCAGCCAAGGACAGGTTCTAGGCTACGAGCAGTACTTC.

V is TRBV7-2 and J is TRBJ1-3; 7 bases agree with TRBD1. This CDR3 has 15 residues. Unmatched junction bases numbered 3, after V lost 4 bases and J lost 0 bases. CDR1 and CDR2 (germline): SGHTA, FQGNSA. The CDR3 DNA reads TGTGCCAGCAGCTCGGGGGACAGCTCTGGAAACACCATATATTTT. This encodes CASSSGDSSGNTIYF.

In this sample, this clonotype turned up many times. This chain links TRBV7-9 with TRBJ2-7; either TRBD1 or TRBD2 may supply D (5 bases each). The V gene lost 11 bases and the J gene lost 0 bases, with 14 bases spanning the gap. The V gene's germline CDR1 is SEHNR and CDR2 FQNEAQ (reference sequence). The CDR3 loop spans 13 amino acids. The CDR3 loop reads CAGDGISSYEQYF. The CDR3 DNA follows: TGTGCCGGGGACGGAATAAGCTCCTACGAGCAGTACTTC.

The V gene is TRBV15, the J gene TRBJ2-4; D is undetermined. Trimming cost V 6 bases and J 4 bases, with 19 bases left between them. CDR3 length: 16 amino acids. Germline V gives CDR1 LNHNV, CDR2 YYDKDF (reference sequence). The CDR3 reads CATSTRSPQLKNIQYF. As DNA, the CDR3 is TGTGCCACCAGTACCCGTAGCCCACAGTTAAAAAACATTCAGTACTTC.

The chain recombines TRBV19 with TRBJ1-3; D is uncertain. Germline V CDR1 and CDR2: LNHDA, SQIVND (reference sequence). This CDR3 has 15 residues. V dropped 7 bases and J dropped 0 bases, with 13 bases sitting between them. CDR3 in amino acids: CASKKGTDSGNTIYF. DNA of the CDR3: TGTGCCAGTAAGAAGGGAACCGACTCTGGAAACACCATATATTTT.

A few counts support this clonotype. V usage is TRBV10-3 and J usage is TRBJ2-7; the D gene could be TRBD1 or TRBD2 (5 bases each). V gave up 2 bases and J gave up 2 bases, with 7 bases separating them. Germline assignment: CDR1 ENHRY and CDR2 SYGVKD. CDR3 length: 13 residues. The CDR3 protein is CAISETGPYEQYF. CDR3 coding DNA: TGTGCCATCAGTGAGACGGGACCCTACGAGCAGTACTTC.

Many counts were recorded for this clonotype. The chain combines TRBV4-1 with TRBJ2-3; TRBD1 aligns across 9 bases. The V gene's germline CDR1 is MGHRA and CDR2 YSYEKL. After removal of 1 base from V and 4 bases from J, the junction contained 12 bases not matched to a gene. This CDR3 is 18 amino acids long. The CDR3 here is CASSQGGGGTGYADTQYF. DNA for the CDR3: TGCGCCAGCAGCCAAGGAGGGGGGGGGACAGGGTATGCAGATACGCAGTATTTT.

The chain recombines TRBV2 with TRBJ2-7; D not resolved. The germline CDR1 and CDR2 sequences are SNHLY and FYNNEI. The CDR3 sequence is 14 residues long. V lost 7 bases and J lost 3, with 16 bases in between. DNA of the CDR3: TGTGCCAGCACTCGAACCCTCGACAACTACGAGCAGTACTTC. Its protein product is CASTRTLDNYEQYF.

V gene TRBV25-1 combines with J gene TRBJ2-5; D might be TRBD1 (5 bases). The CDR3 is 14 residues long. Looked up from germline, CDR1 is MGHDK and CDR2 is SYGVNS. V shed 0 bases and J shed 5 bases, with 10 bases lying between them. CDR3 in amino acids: CASSEYRVGETQYF. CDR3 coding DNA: TGTGCCAGCAGTGAATACAGGGTCGGGGAGACCCAGTACTTC.

The CDR3 DNA follows: TGCAGCGTGCAGGGACTCAATCAGCCCCAGCATTTT. It encodes CSVQGLNQPQHF. V gene TRBV29-1 combines with J gene TRBJ1-5, with a possible D match to TRBD1 (5 bases). CDR3 length equals 12 residues. The germline CDR1 and CDR2 sequences are SQVTM and ANQGSEA. The ends were cut back, 6 bases at V and 3 bases at J, with 9 bases in the middle.